One T cell receptor beta chain is described in this entry. The junction differs from germline at one of its ends, possibly a read error. This record belongs to a study of metastatic and nonmetastatic thyroid tumors. Study background: The authors compared repertoires across blood and tumor or nodule tissue from malignant and benign thyroid patients.

The CDR3 loop spans 15 amino acids. Germline lookup yields CDR1 MDHEN and CDR2 SYDVKM. Using MiXCR, TCRdb re-called clones from the PCR reads. There are approximately 31,000 clones in the sample; roughly 18% occur only once, and roughly a tenth lies in the top ten. The entire patient cohort was treatment-naive prior to thyroid surgery. The gene calls are TRBV28 and TRBJ1-2; 7 nucleotides line up with TRBD1. This clonotype was obtained from a female donor with papillary thyroid cancer or a benign thyroid nodule (not recorded which). Some clones in this sample may be carry-over from other donors' samples. The specimen was blood. CDR3 region: CASSPGQVFNCGYTF. The CDR3 region has the DNA TGTGCCAGCAGCCCTGGACAGGTGTTTAACTGTGGCTACACCTTC.